Below, 25 T cell receptor beta chains from the same sample are listed, as sequenced in a study of cytomegalovirus exposure and HLA in healthy donors. Primers for the PCR totalled 60 Vbeta and 13 Jbeta. The assay was immunoSEQ multiplex PCR, and TCRdb's table has in-frame clones only and misses some. The sample holds about 110,000 clones; 82% are singletons and the top ten take roughly 2.5%. Sequencing was carried out using PBMCs. The receptors come from a woman under 30 in good health and CMV-seronegative.

The rearrangement uses TRBV6-6 and TRBJ2-5; 9 nucleotides align to TRBD1. CDR1 MNHNY and CDR2 SVGAGI come from the germline V gene (reference sequence). V lost 5 bases and J lost 4; bases outside the gene matches: 8. The CDR3 sequence is 15 residues long. This chain's CDR3 is CASSPRTGAGETQYF. The CDR3 DNA reads as TGTGCCAGCAGTCCCCGGACAGGGGCTGGAGAGACCCAGTACTTC.

The gene calls are TRBV4-1 and TRBJ2-7; D is unclear. Germline CDR1 reads MGHRA; CDR2 reads YSYEKL. Trimming stripped 6 bases from V and 6 bases from J, with 18 bases between. This CDR3 comprises 14 residues. The CDR3 region has the DNA TGCGCCAGCAGGCTTTCTACCCAATCGGGCGAGCAGTACTTC. Its translation is CASRLSTQSGEQYF.

This chain joins TRBV28 and TRBJ2-1, with TRBD2 matching 8 bases. The V segment lost 2 bases and the J segment 4 bases; nucleotides outside the gene matches: 4. The CDR3 spans 15 residues. Germline V gene data show CDR1 as MDHEN and CDR2 as SYDVKM. CDR3 amino acids: CASSLSSGVYNEQFF. In DNA form, the CDR3 reads TGTGCCAGCAGTTTAAGTAGCGGGGTTTACAATGAGCAGTTCTTC. The full variable domain, in which reference TRBV28 and TRBJ2-1 provide the parts outside the CDR3, is DVKVTQSSRYLVKRTGEKVFLECVQDMDHENMFWYRQDPGLGLRLIYFSYDVKMKEKGDIPEGYSVSREKKERFSLILESASTNQTSMYLCASSLSSGVYNEQFFGPGTRLTVL.

The rearrangement links TRBV13 to TRBJ1-1, with D hard to call. The CDR3 is 12 residues long. Germline assignment: CDR1 PRHDT and CDR2 FYEKMQ (reference sequence). Trimming cost V 5 bases and J 1 base, with 5 bases left between them. The chain's CDR3 is CASSLPNTEAFF. CDR3 DNA: TGTGCCAGCAGCCTTCCGAACACTGAAGCTTTCTTT. Based on the CDR3 plus reference TRBV13 and TRBJ1-1, the full variable domain is AAGVIQSPRHLIKEKRETATLKCYPIPRHDTVYWYQQGPGQDPQFLISFYEKMQSDKGSIPDRFSAQQFSDYHSELNMSSLELGDSALYFCASSLPNTEAFFGQGTRLTVV.

In its sample, this clone was seen once. The rearrangement uses TRBV5-4 and TRBJ2-6, with D possibly matching TRBD1 (5 bases). The V end lost 4 bases, the J end lost 2 bases, and 13 bases lay between the germline ends. The V gene's germline CDR1 is SGHNT and CDR2 YYREEE (reference sequence). The CDR3 runs 16 residues. Here the CDR3 reads CASSPKTTAGANVLTF. The CDR3 DNA sequence: TGTGCCAGCAGCCCAAAAACGACAGCTGGGGCCAACGTCCTGACTTTC.

This clone came up a few times. CDR3: CASSFTEQPQHF. In DNA form, the CDR3 reads TGTGCCAGTAGTTTCACAGAACAGCCCCAGCATTTT. V gene TRBV19 combines with J gene TRBJ1-5; no clear D. The CDR3 is 12 amino acids. The germline V gene has CDR1 LNHDA and CDR2 SQIVND (reference sequence). Between the trimmed V and J ends, which lost 5 bases and 7 bases, there was a span of 9 bases.

This clone came up many times. This chain joins TRBV2 and TRBJ2-3; no clear D. The CDR3 length is 16 residues. Germline V gives CDR1 SNHLY, CDR2 FYNNEI. The ends were cut back, 1 base at V and 5 bases at J, with 16 bases in the middle. Here the CDR3 reads CASSEGYPSEQDTQYF. In nucleotides, the CDR3 is TGTGCCAGCAGTGAAGGGTATCCCTCGGAGCAAGATACGCAGTATTTT.

The chain has TRBV27 and TRBJ1-2; 7 nucleotides line up with TRBD1. This CDR3 is 14 amino acids long. After removal of 6 bases from V and 4 bases from J, the junction contained 8 bases not matched to a gene. Germline CDR1 reads MNHEY; CDR2 reads SMNVEV (reference sequence). The CDR3 reads CASSRDSDRYGYTF. Here the CDR3 DNA reads TGTGCCAGCAGCCGGGACAGTGATCGCTATGGCTACACCTTC.

The gene calls are TRBV11-2 and TRBJ2-5; 9 nucleotides agree with TRBD2. V lost 4 bases to trimming and J lost 5 bases; unmatched junction nucleotides: 8. The CDR3 has 15 residues. Germline loops: CDR1 SGHAT, CDR2 FQNNGV. The CDR3 loop reads CASSWDSGRRETQYF. Written as DNA, the CDR3 is TGTGCCAGCAGCTGGGATAGCGGGAGAAGGGAGACCCAGTACTTC.

Worth noting for this clone: Other DNA sequences from this sample encode an identical CDR3 as well. J is TRBJ1-2 and V is TRBV6-1; D unresolved. CDR1 and CDR2 (germline): MNHNS, SASEGT. This CDR3 has 13 residues. V was shortened by 7 bases and J by 8 bases, with 17 bases between the two germline ends. The CDR3 DNA follows: TGTGCCAGCATCAGCAGGCTTGCCTACGGCTACACCTTC. It translates to CASISRLAYGYTF.

The CDR3, as DNA: TGTGCCAGCAGTTACGGGGGGGAGTACAATGAGCAGTTCTTC. Its translation: CASSYGGEYNEQFF. The genes are TRBV6-6 and TRBJ2-1; 7 bases map to TRBD2. V was pared by 2 bases and J by 4 bases, with 2 bases of the junction left unmatched. The CDR3 extends over 14 amino acids. CDR1 and CDR2 from the germline V gene are MNHNY and SVGAGI (reference sequence).

The chain uses TRBV7-2 and TRBJ2-6, with D tentatively TRBD1 (5 bases). Trimming stripped 3 bases from V and 4 bases from J, with 10 bases between. The CDR3 has 15 residues. Germline V gives CDR1 SGHTA, CDR2 FQGNSA. CDR3 nucleotides: TGTGCCAGCAGCTTGTCCCAGGGAGGGGCCAACGTCCTGACTTTC. This gives the protein CASSLSQGGANVLTF.

The chain uses TRBV4-2 and TRBJ2-1; 12 bases are a match to TRBD2. V shed 5 bases, J shed 5 bases, and the junction held 4 bases outside the gene matches. CDR1 is LGHNA and CDR2 is YNFKEQ in the germline V gene. This CDR3 comprises 15 residues. The CDR3 bases are TGTGCCAGCAGCTCTCGACTAGCGGGGGACAATGAGCAGTTCTTC. It codes for CASSSRLAGDNEQFF.

As concerns this clone: The junction departs from the called germline gene at one end, perhaps through a read error. This chain connects TRBV7-7 to TRBJ2-3, with 8 bases matching TRBD2. Germline CDR1 SSHAT, CDR2 FNYEAQ (reference sequence). CDR3 length: 15 amino acids. CDR3 loop: CASSQIAGPTDTQYF. The CDR3 DNA reads as TGTGCTAGCAGCCAAATAGCGGGGCCCACAGATACGCAGTATTTT.

This rearrangement joins TRBV6-5 to TRBJ1-4; 7 nucleotides align to TRBD1. Germline lookup yields CDR1 MNHEY and CDR2 SVGAGI. V lost 5 bases and J lost 8; bases outside the gene matches: 11. The CDR3 spans 15 residues. CDR3 nucleotides: TGTGCCAGCAGTCCCGAGACAGGGAGGAGAGAAAAACTGTTTTTT. It encodes CASSPETGRREKLFF.

The genes are TRBV4-3 and TRBJ1-3; the match to TRBD1 covers 8 bases. V was clipped by 4 bases and J by 4 bases; unmatched bases: 9. CDR3 length equals 16 residues. Germline loops: CDR1 LGHNA, CDR2 YSLEER. The CDR3: CASSRATGAPGNTIYF. The CDR3 coding sequence is TGCGCCAGCAGCCGCGCGACAGGGGCGCCCGGAAACACCATATATTTT.

The gene calls are TRBV6-1 and TRBJ1-5; 7 bases are a match to TRBD1. The CDR3 has 14 amino acids. V shed 6 bases and J 6 bases; nucleotides not matched to a gene: 8. The germline V gene has CDR1 MNHNS and CDR2 SASEGT. CDR3 residues: CASSRGTDIQPQHF. CDR3 nucleotides: TGTGCCAGCAGCCGCGGGACAGATATTCAGCCCCAGCATTTT.

The V gene is TRBV7-8, the J gene TRBJ2-1; TRBD2 matches at 11 bases. The CDR3 has 18 amino acids. Germline V gene sequence: CDR1 SGHVS, CDR2 FQNEAQ. The junction had 6 bases not matched to a gene; V was cut back by 2 bases and J by 0 bases. The CDR3 reads CASSLTPTSGVSYNEQFF. As DNA, the CDR3 is TGTGCCAGCAGCTTAACCCCGACTAGCGGGGTCTCCTACAATGAGCAGTTCTTC.

This clone was observed once. The chain employs TRBV19 and TRBJ2-2; possible D gene TRBD2, 7 bases. The CDR3 length is 16 residues. Germline loops: CDR1 LNHDA, CDR2 SQIVND (reference sequence). Trimming cost V 7 bases and J 2 bases, with 17 bases left between them. The CDR3 here is CASNLRGASNTGELFF. The CDR3 coding sequence is TGTGCCAGTAACCTCCGGGGGGCCAGTAACACCGGGGAGCTGTTTTTT.

The V call is TRBV7-8, the J call TRBJ2-5; D is perhaps TRBD1 (5 bases). This CDR3 comprises 12 residues. CDR1 is SGHVS and CDR2 is FQNEAQ in the germline V gene. V dropped 5 bases and J dropped 3 bases, with 7 bases sitting between them. The CDR3 loop reads CASSPREETQYF. The CDR3 DNA is TGTGCCAGCAGCCCCAGGGAAGAGACCCAGTACTTC.

This chain links TRBV5-8 with TRBJ2-7; 12 nucleotides align to TRBD2. The J segment lost 7 bases and the V segment lost 3 bases, leaving 11 bases of the junction unmatched. Germline-derived CDR1 and CDR2 are SGHTS and YDEGEE. CDR3 length equals 16 residues. CDR3 sequence reads: CASSSPRLAGVYEQYF. In nucleotides, the CDR3 is TGTGCCAGCAGCTCGCCGAGACTAGCGGGAGTTTATGAGCAGTACTTC.

The V call is TRBV28, the J call TRBJ1-1, with 7 bases identical to TRBD1. The CDR3 has 15 residues. Germline V gene data show CDR1 as MDHEN and CDR2 as SYDVKM. With 4 bases clipped from V and 3 bases from J, the junction kept 8 bases outside the gene matches. The CDR3 sequence is CASSWRGRGDTEAFF. The CDR3 region has the DNA TGTGCCAGCAGTTGGAGGGGGCGAGGGGACACTGAAGCTTTCTTT.

The gene calls are TRBV11-3 and TRBJ1-1, with a possible D match to TRBD1 (5 bases). The CDR3 sequence is 13 residues long. The V gene's germline CDR1 is SGHNT and CDR2 YENEEA. Trimming pared 5 bases from V and 1 base from J, leaving 8 bases between. The CDR3 nucleotides read TGTGCCAGCAGCCTGGGGGGGAACACTGAAGCTTTCTTT. It translates to CASSLGGNTEAFF.

The chain employs TRBV5-1 and TRBJ1-2; D is ambiguous. Trimming took 3 bases from V and 8 from J, leaving 14 bases between them. The germline gives CDR1 SGHRS, CDR2 YFSETQ. This CDR3 comprises 13 residues. In DNA, the CDR3 is TGCGCCAGCAGCTCAGAAAACCCGGGGGGCTACACCTTC. Translation: CASSSENPGGYTF.

The rearrangement links TRBV4-2 to TRBJ2-7, with 9 bases identical to TRBD2. The V gene's germline CDR1 is LGHNA and CDR2 YNFKEQ. V lost 4 bases to trimming and J lost 4 bases; unmatched junction nucleotides: 8. The CDR3 consists of 15 residues. This CDR3 is CASSRGEAGGYEQYF. CDR3 coding DNA: TGTGCCAGCAGCCGCGGTGAAGCGGGAGGATACGAGCAGTACTTC.